This T cell receptor (beta chain) was obtained from a study of blood T cell repertoires in COVID-19. For the study at large: Sites in the United States, Italy and Spain provided acute and convalescent COVID-19 samples.

Assay: immunoSEQ multiplex PCR; the TCRdb copy retains only in-frame clones and omits some. The data show about 670,000 clones, about 90% seen once. With 2 bases removed from V and 9 bases from J, the gap between germline ends came to 11 bases. The germline V gene has CDR1 MNHNS and CDR2 SASEGT. The CDR3 has 13 residues. Material for sequencing was peripheral blood. This sequence was found in a woman younger than 30 with acute or convalescent COVID-19. The V gene is TRBV6-1, the J gene TRBJ1-3; the D gene is possibly TRBD1 (5 bases). CDR3 DNA: TGTGCCAGCAGTGAAAGGGAGGGGACCACCATATATTTT. Its protein product is CASSEREGTTIYF.